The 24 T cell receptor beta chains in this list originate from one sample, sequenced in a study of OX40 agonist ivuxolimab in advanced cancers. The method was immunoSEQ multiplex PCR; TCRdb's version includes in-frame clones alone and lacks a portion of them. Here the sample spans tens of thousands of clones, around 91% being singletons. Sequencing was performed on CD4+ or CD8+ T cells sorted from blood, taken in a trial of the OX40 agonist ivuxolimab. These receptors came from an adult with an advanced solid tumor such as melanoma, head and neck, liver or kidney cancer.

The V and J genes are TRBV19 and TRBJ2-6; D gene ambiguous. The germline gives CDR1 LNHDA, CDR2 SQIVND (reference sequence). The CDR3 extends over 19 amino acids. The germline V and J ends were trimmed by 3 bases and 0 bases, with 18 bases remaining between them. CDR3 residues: CASSIFGPSVNSGANVLTF. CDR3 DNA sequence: TGTGCCAGTAGTATTTTTGGACCGTCTGTTAACTCTGGGGCCAACGTCCTGACTTTC.

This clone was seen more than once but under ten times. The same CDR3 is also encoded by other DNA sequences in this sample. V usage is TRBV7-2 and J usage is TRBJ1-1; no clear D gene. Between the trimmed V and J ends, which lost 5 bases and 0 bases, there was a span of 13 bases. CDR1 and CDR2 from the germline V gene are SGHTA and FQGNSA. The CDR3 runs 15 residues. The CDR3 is CASSARRALNTEAFF. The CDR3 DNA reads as TGTGCCAGCAGCGCACGGAGGGCCCTGAACACTGAAGCTTTCTTT.

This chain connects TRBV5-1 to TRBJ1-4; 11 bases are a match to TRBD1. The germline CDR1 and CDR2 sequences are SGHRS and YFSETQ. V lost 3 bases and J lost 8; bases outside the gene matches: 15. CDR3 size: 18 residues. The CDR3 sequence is CASSYGQGANIGEEKLFF. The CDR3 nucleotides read TGCGCCAGCAGCTACGGACAGGGGGCTAATATCGGAGAAGAAAAACTGTTTTTT.

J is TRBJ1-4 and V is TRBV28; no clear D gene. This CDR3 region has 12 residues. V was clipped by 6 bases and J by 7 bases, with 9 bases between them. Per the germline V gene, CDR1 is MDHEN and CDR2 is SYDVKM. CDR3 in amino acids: CASRTWAEKLFF. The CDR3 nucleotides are TGTGCCAGCAGGACCTGGGCTGAAAAACTGTTTTTT. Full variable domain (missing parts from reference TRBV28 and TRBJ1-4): DVKVTQSSRYLVKRTGEKVFLECVQDMDHENMFWYRQDPGLGLRLIYFSYDVKMKEKGDIPEGYSVSREKKERFSLILESASTNQTSMYLCASRTWAEKLFFGSGTQLSVL.

The CDR3 nucleotides are TGTGCCAGCAGTGAGGGGTCCCCCAGGGGGGAGTACTTC. Its translation: CASSEGSPRGEYF. The chain uses TRBV2 and TRBJ2-7; maybe TRBD1 (7 bases). The CDR3 length is 13 residues. Germline lookup yields CDR1 SNHLY and CDR2 FYNNEI. Deletions cut 3 bases from V and 11 bases from J, with 17 bases between.

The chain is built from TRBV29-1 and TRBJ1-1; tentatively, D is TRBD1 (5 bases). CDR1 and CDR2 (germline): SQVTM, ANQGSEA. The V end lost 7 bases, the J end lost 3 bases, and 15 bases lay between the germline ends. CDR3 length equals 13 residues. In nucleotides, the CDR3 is TGCAGCGCTGCGGGGGGAGTAGACACTGAAGCTTTCTTT. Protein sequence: CSAAGGVDTEAFF. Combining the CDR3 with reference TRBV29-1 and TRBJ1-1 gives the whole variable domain SAVISQKPSRDICQRGTSLTIQCQVDSQVTMMFWYRQQPGQSLTLIATANQGSEATYESGFVIDKFPISRPNLTFSTLTVSNMSPEDSSIYLCSAAGGVDTEAFFGQGTRLTVV.

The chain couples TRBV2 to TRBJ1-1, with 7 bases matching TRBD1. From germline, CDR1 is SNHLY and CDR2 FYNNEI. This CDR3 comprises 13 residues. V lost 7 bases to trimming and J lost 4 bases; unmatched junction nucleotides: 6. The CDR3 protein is CASIQGESTEAFF. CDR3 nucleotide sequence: TGTGCCAGCATCCAGGGGGAGAGCACTGAAGCTTTCTTT. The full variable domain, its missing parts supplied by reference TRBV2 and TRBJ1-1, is EPEVTQTPSHQVTQMGQEVILRCVPISNHLYFYWYRQILGQKVEFLVSFYNNEISEKSEIFDDQFSVERPDGSNFTLKIRSTKLEDSAMYFCASIQGESTEAFFGQGTRLTVV.

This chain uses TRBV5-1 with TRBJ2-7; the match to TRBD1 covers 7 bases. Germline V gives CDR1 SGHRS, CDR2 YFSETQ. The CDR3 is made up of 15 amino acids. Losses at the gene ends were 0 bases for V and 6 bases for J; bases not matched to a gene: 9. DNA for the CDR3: TGCGCCAGCAGCTTGGGGACAGGCGGTGACTCCGAGCAGTACTTC. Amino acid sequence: CASSLGTGGDSEQYF.

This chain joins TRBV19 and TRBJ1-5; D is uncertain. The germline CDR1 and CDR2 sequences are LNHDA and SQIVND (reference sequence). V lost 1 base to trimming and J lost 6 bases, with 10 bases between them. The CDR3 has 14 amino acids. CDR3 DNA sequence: TGTGCCAGTAGTATAGGGAGGGTAAGTCAGCCCCAGCATTTT. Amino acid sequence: CASSIGRVSQPQHF.

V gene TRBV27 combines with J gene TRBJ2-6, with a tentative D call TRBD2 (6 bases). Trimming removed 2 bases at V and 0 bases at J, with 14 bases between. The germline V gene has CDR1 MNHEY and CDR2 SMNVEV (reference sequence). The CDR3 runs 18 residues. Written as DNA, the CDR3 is TGTGCCAGCAGTTTACGCGGGGACCTAGGCTCTGGGGCCAACGTCCTGACTTTC. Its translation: CASSLRGDLGSGANVLTF.

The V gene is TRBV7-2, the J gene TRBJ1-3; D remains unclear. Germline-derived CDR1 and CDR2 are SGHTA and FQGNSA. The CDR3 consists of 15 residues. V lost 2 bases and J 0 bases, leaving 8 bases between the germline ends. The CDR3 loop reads CASSLSGPSGNTIYF. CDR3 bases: TGTGCCAGCAGCTTATCGGGCCCCTCTGGAAACACCATATATTTT.

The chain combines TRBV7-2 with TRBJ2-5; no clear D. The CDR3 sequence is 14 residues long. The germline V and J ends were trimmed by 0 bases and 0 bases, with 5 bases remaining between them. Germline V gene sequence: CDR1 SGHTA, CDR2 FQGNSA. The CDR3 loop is CASSLAAYQETQYF. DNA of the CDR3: TGTGCCAGCAGCTTAGCCGCGTACCAAGAGACCCAGTACTTC.

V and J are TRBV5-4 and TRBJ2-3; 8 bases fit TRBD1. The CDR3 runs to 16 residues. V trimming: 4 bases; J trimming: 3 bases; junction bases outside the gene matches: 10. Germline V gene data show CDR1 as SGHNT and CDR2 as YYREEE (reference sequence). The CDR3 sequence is CASSPLLGQVTDTQYF. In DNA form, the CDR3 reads TGTGCCAGCAGCCCTCTCTTGGGACAGGTAACAGATACGCAGTATTTT.

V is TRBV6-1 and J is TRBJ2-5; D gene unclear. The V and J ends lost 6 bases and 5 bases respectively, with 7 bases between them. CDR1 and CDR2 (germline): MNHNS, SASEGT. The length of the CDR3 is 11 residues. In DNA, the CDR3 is TGTGCCAGCAGACATAGCGAGACCCAGTACTTC. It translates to CASRHSETQYF.

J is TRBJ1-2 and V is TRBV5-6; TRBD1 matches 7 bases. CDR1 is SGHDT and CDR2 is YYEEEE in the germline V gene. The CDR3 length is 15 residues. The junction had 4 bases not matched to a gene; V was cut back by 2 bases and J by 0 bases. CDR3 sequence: CASSFRDRSNYGYTF. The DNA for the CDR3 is TGTGCCAGCAGCTTCCGGGACAGATCTAACTATGGCTACACCTTC.

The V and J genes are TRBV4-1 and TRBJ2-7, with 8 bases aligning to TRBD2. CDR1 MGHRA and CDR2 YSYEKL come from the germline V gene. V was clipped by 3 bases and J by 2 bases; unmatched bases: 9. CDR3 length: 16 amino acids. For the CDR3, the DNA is TGCGCCAGCAGCCAGATAAGCGGGAGCTCCACCTACGAGCAGTACTTC. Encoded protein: CASSQISGSSTYEQYF.

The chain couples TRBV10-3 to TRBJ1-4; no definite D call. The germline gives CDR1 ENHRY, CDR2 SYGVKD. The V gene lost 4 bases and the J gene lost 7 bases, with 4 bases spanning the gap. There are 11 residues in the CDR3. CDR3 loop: CAISGGEKLFF. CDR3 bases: TGTGCCATCAGTGGAGGTGAAAAACTGTTTTTT.

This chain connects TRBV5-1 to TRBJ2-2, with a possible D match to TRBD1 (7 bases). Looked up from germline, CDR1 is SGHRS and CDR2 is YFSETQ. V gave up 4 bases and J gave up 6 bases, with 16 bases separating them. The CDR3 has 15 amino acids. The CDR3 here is CASSGQGGEAGELFF. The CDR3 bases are TGCGCCAGCAGCGGGCAGGGGGGTGAAGCCGGGGAGCTGTTTTTT.

DNA of the CDR3: TGTGCCAGCAGCGGACAAGTACAGACCGAGACCCAGTACTTC. This encodes CASSGQVQTETQYF. The chain links TRBV5-4 to TRBJ2-5, with D possibly matching TRBD1 (5 bases). Trimming shortened V by 4 bases and J by 5 bases, and 15 bases separated the two germline ends. The CDR3 is made up of 14 amino acids. Germline-derived CDR1 and CDR2 are SGHNT and YYREEE (reference sequence).

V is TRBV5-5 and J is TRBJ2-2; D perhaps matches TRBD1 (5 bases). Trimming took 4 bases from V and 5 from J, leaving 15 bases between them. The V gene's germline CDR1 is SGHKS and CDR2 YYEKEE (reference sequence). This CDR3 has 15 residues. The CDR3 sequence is CASSARQRGTGELFF. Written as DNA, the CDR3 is TGTGCCAGCAGCGCGCGACAGAGAGGTACCGGGGAGCTGTTTTTT.

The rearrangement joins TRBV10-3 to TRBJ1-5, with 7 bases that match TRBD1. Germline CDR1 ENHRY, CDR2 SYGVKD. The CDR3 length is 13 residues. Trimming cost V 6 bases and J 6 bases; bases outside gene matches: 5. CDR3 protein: CAISDREVQPQHF. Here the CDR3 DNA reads TGTGCCATCAGCGACAGGGAGGTTCAGCCCCAGCATTTT.

The CDR3 loop is CASSHLPDRGIDEQFF. The DNA of the CDR3 is TGCGCCAGCAGCCACCTCCCTGACAGGGGGATCGATGAGCAGTTCTTC. The rearrangement uses TRBV5-1 and TRBJ2-1, with 9 bases aligning to TRBD1. The CDR3 extends over 16 amino acids. Germline CDR1 is SGHRS and CDR2 is YFSETQ. J lost 8 bases, V lost 4 bases, and 13 bases had no gene match.

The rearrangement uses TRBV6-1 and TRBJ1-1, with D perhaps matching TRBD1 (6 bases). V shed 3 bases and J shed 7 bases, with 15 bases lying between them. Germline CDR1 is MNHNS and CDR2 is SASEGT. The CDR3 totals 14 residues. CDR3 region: CASSEGGGSYEAFF. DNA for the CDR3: TGTGCCAGCAGTGAGGGGGGGGGCTCCTATGAAGCTTTCTTT.

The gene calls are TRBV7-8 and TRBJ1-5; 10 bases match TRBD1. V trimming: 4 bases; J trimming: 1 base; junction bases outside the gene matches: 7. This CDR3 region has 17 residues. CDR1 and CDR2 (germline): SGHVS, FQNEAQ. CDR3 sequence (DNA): TGTGCCAGCAGCTCACGTGGGACAGGGGTCAGCAATCAGCCCCAGCATTTT. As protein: CASSSRGTGVSNQPQHF.